This record covers a single TCR beta chain. Its antigen is unknown. The record originates from a study of T cells after yellow fever vaccination. Study findings and constraints: Post-booster samples contained most primary-vaccination clones (approximately 96% CD4, roughly 88% CD8). A weaker secondary response peaked on day 5, the primary on day 15.

Synthesis of TCR cDNA relied on 5'RACE template switching, which attached a universal primer site and UMIs. TCRdb re-called the 5' RACE reads through MiXCR, storing one row per CDR3 protein. Here the sample spans about 430,000 distinct CDR3 sequences, roughly a sixth being singletons. The source was PBMCs, collected before the yellow fever booster vaccination. The sequence was obtained from a man in his late teens or twenties who received the YFV17D yellow fever vaccine.

DNA of the CDR3: TGTGCCAGCAGTGATGGCAGCGGTACCTACGAGCAGTACGTC. This codes for CASSDGSGTYEQYV. This chain joins TRBV6-2 or TRBV6-3 and TRBJ2-7; possible D gene TRBD2, 5 bases. CDR3 length: 14 amino acids. Trimming stripped 5 bases from V and 2 bases from J, with 13 bases between. The germline V gene has CDR1 MNHEY and CDR2 SVGEGT.